This TCR beta chain is from a study of prognosis after radiotherapy for stage I lung cancer (TCRdb year 2021). A note on the overall study: Between April 2018 and 2019, approximately 18 stage I NSCLC patients were enrolled in Nanjing, China. About 20% of the 19 patients developed distant metastases after SBRT, at a median of roughly seven months; the other 15 showed no significant progression. No patient received concurrent therapy alongside SBRT. Image-guided IMRT or VMAT was used to deliver SBRT in 3 to 5 fractions at a biologically effective dose of at least 100 Gy. For each of the 20 or so patients, one blood sample was taken before SBRT and one after, so the study sequenced about 38 samples in total. Peripheral blood TCR beta repertoires were profiled in stage I NSCLC patients before and after stereotactic body radiotherapy, and the study then linked these repertoires to distant failure. All patients were considered medically inoperable, owing to comorbidities in some 11 and refusal of surgery in several. The cohort included about a dozen men and about 6 women, with a median age of approximately 74 years and a range of about 50 to 90 years. The patients included fourteen who had newly diagnosed primary stage I lung tumors, along with roughly 5 others who had oligometastatic NSCLC after their primary tumor had been surgically resected. Squamous cell carcinoma histology was identified in about 7 patients, and adenocarcinoma histology was identified in roughly eleven patients. General findings and caveats noted by the study authors: TRBV and TRBJ usage frequencies reportedly differed by metastasis status, in two V genes at baseline and in under 10 V and two J genes after SBRT. A decrease in unique TCR clone counts was observed after SBRT (median around 9,800 before versus roughly 6,900 after; Wilcoxon paired P=0.011). No adjustment for multiple comparisons was applied to any of the reported P values. Post-SBRT Shannon entropy and its change from baseline were lower in patients who developed distant metastases; baseline Shannon entropy was not associated with metastases. Tumor specificity of expanded TCR clones was not determined. The study was limited by its small cohort and short follow-up, and the findings require independent validation.

A note on this clonotype: Its recognized antigen is unknown. A far larger clone is off by one base, so a read error is likely.

V lost 10 bases and J lost 0 bases; the stretch between them is 13 bases long. The cysteine opens and the phenylalanine closes a CDR3 of 13 amino acids. The CDR3 DNA has 39 bases and is translated from base 1. CDR1 and CDR2 (MRHNA, SNTAGT) derive from the germline V gene. Two rounds of multiplex PCR were performed to amplify the TCR beta CDR3 region from genomic DNA. In the first PCR round, primers specific to each TRBV and TRBJ gene were used, and the primer sequences were filed in Chinese patent CN105087789A. Universal primers were used in the second round of PCR. The Roche High Pure PCR Template Preparation Kit was used to extract genomic DNA from frozen PBMCs. Paired-end sequencing with 151 bp reads was performed on the libraries using an Illumina HiSeq 3000. The study's own analysis went as follows. Raw reads lacking the multiplex PCR primer sequences were removed with CutAdapt. Using PEAR, the high-quality paired reads were merged into contigs. TRB V, D and J gene segments were assigned to each contig with MiXCR by alignment to reference sequences. To remove sequencing errors, CDR3 sequences were clustered according to base quality and sequence similarity. Diversity was calculated as Shannon entropy divided by the natural log of the number of productive TCR sequences. To get clonality, Shannon entropy was divided by the natural log of the number of unique clonotypes, and that result was subtracted from one. Progression-free survival cut-offs for repertoire metrics were chosen using the Youden index of ROC curves, with analyses run in R 3.5.3. TCRdb ran its own pipeline on the public reads, namely fastp trimming at Q25 and MiXCR clone calling, and kept in-frame beta chains. Rows matching on CDR3 protein sequence are summarized as one entry with the most common DNA and genes. These V and J calls rely on TCRdb rather than the paper's analysis. Present in this sample are some 14,000 distinct CDR3 sequences, less than 45% of which were seen just once. The top ten hold 35% to 50% of the sample.

All patients had node-negative disease on CT and PET/CT, and none had a history of other malignancies or prior chemotherapy or radiotherapy. At each of two time points, approximately 6.6 milliliters of peripheral venous blood were collected in EDTA tubes. Ficoll-Paque Plus density-gradient centrifugation was used to isolate PBMCs. Right after collection, samples were placed at -80 degrees C and kept there until analysis. This sequence originates from a donor at least 50 years old with non-small cell lung cancer. Recombination linked TRBV6-4 to TRBJ2-7; the D segment might be TRBD1 or TRBD2, since each matches 5 bases. This specimen consisted of PBMCs, obtained before or after stereotactic body radiation therapy (not recorded which). CDR3 region: CATRHGTSYEQYF. The nucleotide sequence reads TGTGCCACCCGACATGGGACCTCCTACGAGCAGTACTTC.